These 5 T cell receptor beta chains were sequenced from one sample in a study of vaccination and CD4 T cells after COVID-19. Described treatment: roughly ten-day PBMC culture with coronavirus spike peptide pools or control peptides (ViraFEST assay). Sequencing of cultured CD4+ T cell DNA used the Oncomine TCR Beta short-read assay. TCRdb reprocessed the PCR reads with MiXCR, giving one entry per CDR3 protein. The sample has 15,000 or so distinct CDR3 sequences; about 54% are singletons. These receptors' targets are unknown. Sequencing input: CD4+ T cells from blood, cultured in vitro. These receptors all stem from a human donor who had recovered from COVID-19.

This chain links TRBV19 with TRBJ1-2; no firm D call. The CDR3 covers 16 residues. V lost 3 bases and J 4 bases, leaving 18 bases between the germline ends. Germline lookup yields CDR1 LNHDA and CDR2 SQIVND (reference sequence). CDR3 sequence reads: CASSINGVGFVYGYTF. The CDR3 nucleotides are TGTGCCAGTAGTATCAATGGGGTTGGATTCGTCTATGGCTACACCTTC.

This chain connects TRBV11-3 to TRBJ2-7, with TRBD2 matching over 7 bases. There are 15 residues in the CDR3. Germline CDR1 is SGHNT and CDR2 is YENEEA. V dropped 5 bases and J dropped 4; count of bases not matched to a gene: 11. The CDR3 is CASSQHELALYEQYF. In nucleotides, the CDR3 is TGTGCCAGCAGCCAGCATGAACTAGCGTTGTACGAGCAGTACTTC.

This clonotype appeared a few times. This chain links TRBV21-1 with TRBJ1-1; whether TRBD1, the table's D call, matches the DNA was not checked. TRBV21-1 counts as a pseudogene. The CDR3 contains 15 residues. The CDR3 loop is CASSPRALTGTEAFF. CDR3 bases: TGTGCCAGCAGCCCGCGGGCGTTAACGGGCACTGAAGCTTTCTTT.

The chain uses TRBV7-2 and TRBJ2-5; D is unclear. The length of the CDR3 is 13 residues. Trimming left V 3 bases short and J 3 bases short, with 8 bases between. CDR1 and CDR2 (germline): SGHTA, FQGNSA. Here the CDR3 DNA reads TGTGCCAGCAGCTTGGTAGGGAAAGAGACCCAGTACTTC. Its protein is CASSLVGKETQYF.

V and J are TRBV24-1 and TRBJ2-2; the D gene is possibly TRBD1 (6 bases). The V end lost 3 bases, the J end lost 0 bases, and 13 bases lay between the germline ends. Germline assignment: CDR1 KGHDR and CDR2 SFDVKD. The CDR3 extends over 17 amino acids. In DNA, the CDR3 is TGTGCCACCAGTGATCCTCAGGGGTACACGAACACCGGGGAGCTGTTTTTT. Amino acid sequence: CATSDPQGYTNTGELFF.